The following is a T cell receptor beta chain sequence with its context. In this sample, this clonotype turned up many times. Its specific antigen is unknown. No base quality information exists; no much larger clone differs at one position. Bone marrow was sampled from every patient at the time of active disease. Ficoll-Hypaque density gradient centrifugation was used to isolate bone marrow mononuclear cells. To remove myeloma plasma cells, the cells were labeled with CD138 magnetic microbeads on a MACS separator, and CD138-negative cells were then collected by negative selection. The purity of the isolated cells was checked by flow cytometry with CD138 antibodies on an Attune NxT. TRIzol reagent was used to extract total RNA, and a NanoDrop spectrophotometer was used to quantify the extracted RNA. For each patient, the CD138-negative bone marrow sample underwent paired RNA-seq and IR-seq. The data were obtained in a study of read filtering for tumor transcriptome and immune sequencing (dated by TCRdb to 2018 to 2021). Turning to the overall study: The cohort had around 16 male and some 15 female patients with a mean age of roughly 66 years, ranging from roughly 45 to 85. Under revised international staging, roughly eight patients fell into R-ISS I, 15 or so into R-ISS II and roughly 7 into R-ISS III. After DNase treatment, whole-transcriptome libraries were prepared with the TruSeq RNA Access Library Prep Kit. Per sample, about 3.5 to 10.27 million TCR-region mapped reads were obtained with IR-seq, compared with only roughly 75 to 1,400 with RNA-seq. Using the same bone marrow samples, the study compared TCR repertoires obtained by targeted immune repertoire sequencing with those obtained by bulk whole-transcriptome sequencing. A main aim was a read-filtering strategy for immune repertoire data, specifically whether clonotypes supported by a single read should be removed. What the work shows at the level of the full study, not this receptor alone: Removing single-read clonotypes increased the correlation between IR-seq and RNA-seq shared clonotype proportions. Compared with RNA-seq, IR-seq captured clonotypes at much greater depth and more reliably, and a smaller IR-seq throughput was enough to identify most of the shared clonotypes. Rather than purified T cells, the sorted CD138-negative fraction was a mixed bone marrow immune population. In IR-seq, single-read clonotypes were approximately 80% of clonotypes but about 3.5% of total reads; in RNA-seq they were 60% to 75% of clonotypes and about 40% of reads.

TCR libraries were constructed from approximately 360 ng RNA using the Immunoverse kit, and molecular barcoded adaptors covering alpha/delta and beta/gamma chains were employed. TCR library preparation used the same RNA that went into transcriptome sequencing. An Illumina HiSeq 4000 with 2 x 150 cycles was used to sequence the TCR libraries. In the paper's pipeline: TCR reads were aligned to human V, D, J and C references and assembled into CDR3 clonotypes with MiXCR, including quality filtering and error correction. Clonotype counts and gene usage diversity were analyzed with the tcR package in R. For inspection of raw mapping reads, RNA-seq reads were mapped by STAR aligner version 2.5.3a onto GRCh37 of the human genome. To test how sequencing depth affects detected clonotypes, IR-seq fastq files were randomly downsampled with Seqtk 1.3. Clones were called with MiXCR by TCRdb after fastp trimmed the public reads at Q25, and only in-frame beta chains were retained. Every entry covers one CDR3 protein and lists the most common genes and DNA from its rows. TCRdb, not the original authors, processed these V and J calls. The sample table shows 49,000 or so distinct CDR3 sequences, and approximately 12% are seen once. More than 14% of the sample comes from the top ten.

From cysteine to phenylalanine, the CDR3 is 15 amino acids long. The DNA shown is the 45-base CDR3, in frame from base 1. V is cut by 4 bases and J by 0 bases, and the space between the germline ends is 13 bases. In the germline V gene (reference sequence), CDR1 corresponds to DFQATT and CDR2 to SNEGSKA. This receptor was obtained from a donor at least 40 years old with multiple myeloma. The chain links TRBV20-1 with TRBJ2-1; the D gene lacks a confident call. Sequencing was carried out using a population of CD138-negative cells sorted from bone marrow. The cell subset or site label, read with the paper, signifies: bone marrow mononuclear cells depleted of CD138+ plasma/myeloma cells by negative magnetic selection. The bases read TGCAGTGCTAAAGATCTCCTATCCTCCTACAATGAGCAGTTCTTC. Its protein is CSAKDLLSSYNEQFF.